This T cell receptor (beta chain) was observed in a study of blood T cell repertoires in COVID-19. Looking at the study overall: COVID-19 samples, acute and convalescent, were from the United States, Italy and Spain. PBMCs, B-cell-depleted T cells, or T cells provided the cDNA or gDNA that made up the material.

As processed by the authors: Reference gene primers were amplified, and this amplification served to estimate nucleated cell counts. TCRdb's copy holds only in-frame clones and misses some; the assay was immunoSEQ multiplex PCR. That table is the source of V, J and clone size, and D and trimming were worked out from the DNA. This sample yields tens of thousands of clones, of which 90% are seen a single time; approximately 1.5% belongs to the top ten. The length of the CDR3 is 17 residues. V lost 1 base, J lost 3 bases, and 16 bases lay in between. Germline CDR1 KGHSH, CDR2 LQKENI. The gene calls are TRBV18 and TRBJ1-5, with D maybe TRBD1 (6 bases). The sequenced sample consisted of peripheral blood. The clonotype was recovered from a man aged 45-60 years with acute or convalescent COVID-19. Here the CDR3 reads CASSPRGSGAANQPQHF. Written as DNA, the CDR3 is TGTGCCAGCTCACCACGCGGTTCAGGGGCGGCCAATCAGCCCCAGCATTTT.